Described below is a single TCR beta chain sequence and its context. Original processing methods: Amplification of reference gene primers was used by the study to estimate nucleated cell counts. Generated by immunoSEQ multiplex PCR, the TCRdb table keeps only in-frame clones and is missing some. The V and J calls and clone size are taken from that table; D and trimming were inferred from the DNA. The data show roughly 440,000 clones, 88% seen once. This sample was taken from a study of blood T cell repertoires in COVID-19. For the study at large: The United States, Italy and Spain were the sources of the acute and convalescent COVID-19 samples.

The CDR3 spans 14 residues. CDR1 and CDR2 (germline): SGHRS, YFSETQ. J was trimmed by 9 bases and V by 4 bases; bases with no gene match: 10. The sequenced sample was peripheral blood. The chain employs TRBV5-1 and TRBJ1-1; TRBD1 aligns across 9 bases. This receptor was identified in a woman in her forties or fifties with COVID-19, enrolled during active disease. The CDR3 DNA is TGCGCCAGCAGCCCCACAACTGGACAGGGGAAAGCTTTCTTT. Amino acids: CASSPTTGQGKAFF.